The following is a T cell receptor beta chain sequence with its context. The V and J ends lost 2 bases and 3 bases, in that order; junction bases with no gene match: 8. The germline gives CDR1 MNHNS, CDR2 SASEGT. The CDR3 consists of 16 residues. This sample is part of a study of blood T cell repertoires in COVID-19. Some clones are missing from TCRdb's copy, which holds only in-frame ones; the method was immunoSEQ multiplex PCR. Of about 200,000 clones listed, 80% to 85% were seen once; the top ten hold around 27%. Sample: peripheral blood. J is TRBJ1-1 and V is TRBV6-1; TRBD1 matches at 8 bases. This receptor was identified in a man between 40 and 49 years old with acute or convalescent COVID-19. The CDR3 nucleotides read TGTGCCAGCAGTGAACCGGGACAGGTATTTTACACTGAAGCTTTCTTT. Encoded protein: CASSEPGQVFYTEAFF.